This T cell receptor beta chain was captured in a study of T-cell memory formation after mild COVID-19 (dated by TCRdb to 2020 to 2022). The study in broad terms: TCR sequence clusters from the two donors were largely donor specific. In a couple of donors, T-cell clones that expanded and contracted after mild COVID-19 were tracked by sequencing TCRalpha and TCRbeta repertoires over time. Two young, previously healthy adult volunteers made up the cohort, one male and one female.

Broad study findings and their caveats: Contracting CD4+ clones appeared mostly in the CM and EM memory subsets, whereas CD8+ clones were enriched in EMRA. Some responding clones were found in pre-infection memory, which suggests that pre-existing cross-reactive memory T cells took part in the SARS-CoV-2 response. The study included only a couple of mild cases, and larger cohorts that include severe cases with pre-infection samples were judged to be necessary. Clones that contracted from day 15 to 85 showed balanced CD4/CD8 phenotypes, whereas a second wave of clones that expanded from day 15 to 37 leaned towards CD4+. SARS-CoV-2 specificity was not confirmed for the second-wave clones peaking on day 37.

PBMCs were isolated by Ficoll-Paque density gradient centrifugation. Trimming accounts for 4 bases at V and 2 bases at J, while the number of junction bases matched to no gene is 10. The cysteine opens and the phenylalanine closes a CDR3 of 16 amino acids. The DNA shown is the 48-base CDR3, in frame from base 1. The CDR1 and CDR2 encoded by the germline V gene are SGHRS and YFSETQ. The sample was run on an Illumina NovaSeq 6000. TCRalpha and TCRbeta cDNA libraries were built by 5'RACE with constant-segment primers, adding sample barcodes and unique molecular identifiers. RNA was extracted from every sample with Trizol reagent. Library amplification was performed in two PCR steps, and a second sample barcode and Illumina TruSeq adapters were introduced in the second step. The libraries were sequenced on an Illumina NovaSeq using 2 x 150 bp paired-end reads. As for the original processing: The reads were demultiplexed and collapsed into UMI-guided consensus sequences using migec v1.2.7. Using mixcr v2.1.11, the UMI consensuses were aligned to TRA and TRB V and J templates and assembled into clonotypes. A clonotype was counted as expanded or contracted only if both edgeR and NoisET called the change significant, with noise models trained on biological replicates. edgeR calls used a false discovery rate-adjusted p below 0.01 and a log2 fold-change threshold of 1. As an exploratory analysis of dynamics, max-normalized trajectories of the 1000 most abundant clonotypes were examined with PCA combined with hierarchical clustering. The CD4 or CD8 phenotype of responding clones was assigned using the separately sequenced CD4+ and CD8+ repertoires. The public reads were reanalyzed by TCRdb: fastp trimming at Q25, MiXCR alignment, in-frame beta chains only. Each record represents a unique CDR3 protein, reported with the most common genes and DNA among its rows. TCRdb, not the authors, supplied the V and J calls. This sample holds some 300,000 distinct CDR3 sequences; 20% to 25% were observed only once. Around 20% of the sample is taken by the ten largest.

Of note for this clonotype: Its antigen is not yet known. One base away there is no much larger clone; base qualities are not given.

The sample comprised PBMCs or a T cell subset sorted from them (not recorded which). The source of this sequence is a man younger than 30 who had mild COVID-19 (a few samples of this study predate the infection). The sample titles of this study are shuffled in the database, so cell type and time point are left out; the donor was told from shared clones. The rearranged chain carries TRBV5-1 and TRBJ1-1; a stretch of 8 junction bases matches TRBD1. The DNA reads TGCGCCAGCAGCAATCCTTCCAGGGGGCTAAACACTGAAGCTTTCTTT. Translated, it gives CASSNPSRGLNTEAFF.